The 26 T cell receptor beta chains presented below share a single source sample, sequenced in a study of T cell responses to AZD1222 COVID-19 vaccine. TCRdb's table, derived via immunoSEQ multiplex PCR, lists solely in-frame clones and lacks some. The table shows 150,000 or so clones, with 87% occurring only once. Sequenced here: peripheral blood, sampled 28 days after the second AZD1222 dose. The receptors were gathered from an adult who received the AZD1222 COVID-19 vaccine.

The chain is built from TRBV7-2 and TRBJ1-4; a possible D gene is TRBD1 (5 bases). This CDR3 has 18 residues. CDR1 SGHTA and CDR2 FQGNSA come from the germline V gene. V lost 5 bases to trimming and J lost 2 bases, with 21 bases between them. CDR3 bases: TGTGCCAGCAGCCCAATCAGGGTTCCTGGTAGGACTAATGAAAAACTGTTTTTT. The encoded protein is CASSPIRVPGRTNEKLFF.

This chain connects TRBV20-1 to TRBJ1-2; D not resolved. Trimming stripped 3 bases from V and 4 bases from J, with 9 bases between. The germline gives CDR1 DFQATT, CDR2 SNEGSKA (reference sequence). CDR3 size: 12 residues. CDR3 sequence: CSASPGGYGYTF. CDR3 nucleotides: TGCAGTGCTAGTCCAGGTGGCTATGGCTACACCTTC.

This chain uses TRBV19 with TRBJ1-2, with a weak D call TRBD1 (5 bases). Trimming stripped 3 bases from V and 2 bases from J, with 13 bases between. CDR1 is LNHDA, CDR2 SQIVND, per germline (reference sequence). This CDR3 contains 15 residues. Here the CDR3 DNA reads TGTGCCAGTAGTATTCCGGGACGGCGAAACTATGGCTACACCTTC. Its translation is CASSIPGRRNYGYTF. Using reference TRBV19 and TRBJ1-2 for the parts outside the CDR3, the full variable domain is DGGITQSPKYLFRKEGQNVTLSCEQNLNHDAMYWYRQDPGQGLRLIYYSQIVNDFQKGDIAEGYSVSREKKESFPLTVTSAQKNPTAFYLCASSIPGRRNYGYTFGSGTRLTVV.

The genes are TRBV7-9 and TRBJ2-1; 11 bases align to TRBD2. J lost 7 bases, V lost 0 bases, and 2 bases had no gene match. The CDR3 length is 15 residues. Germline V gene sequence: CDR1 SEHNR, CDR2 FQNEAQ (reference sequence). CDR3 sequence (DNA): TGTGCCAGCAGCTTAGCGCTAGCGGGAGGAAATGAGCAGTTCTTC. Translation: CASSLALAGGNEQFF.

This chain links TRBV19 with TRBJ1-6, with D perhaps TRBD1 (5 bases). The length of the CDR3 is 14 residues. Trimming removed 7 bases at V and 5 bases at J, with 12 bases between. Germline V gene lookup returns CDR1 LNHDA and CDR2 SQIVND (reference sequence). CDR3 sequence reads: CASNMGPNNSPLHF. The CDR3 DNA follows: TGTGCCAGTAATATGGGGCCGAATAATTCACCCCTCCACTTT.

V is TRBV6-2 or TRBV6-3 and J is TRBJ2-2, with 9 bases matching TRBD1. CDR1 and CDR2 (germline): MNHEY, SVGEGT. This CDR3 is built from 17 residues. V was clipped by 2 bases and J by 2 bases; unmatched bases: 6. CDR3 sequence: CASSYQDTGGNTGELFF. CDR3 DNA sequence: TGTGCCAGCAGTTACCAAGACACAGGGGGCAACACCGGGGAGCTGTTTTTT.

The chain carries TRBV19 and TRBJ2-2; either TRBD1 or TRBD2 may fit D (6 bases each). Germline CDR1 is LNHDA and CDR2 is SQIVND (reference sequence). The V end lost 3 bases, the J end lost 5 bases, and 13 bases lay between the germline ends. The CDR3 spans 15 residues. CDR3 sequence reads: CASSIGGQWTGELFF. Written as DNA, the CDR3 is TGTGCCAGTAGTATTGGGGGGCAGTGGACCGGGGAGCTGTTTTTT.

The rearrangement joins TRBV5-6 to TRBJ1-4, with a possible D match to TRBD1 (6 bases). The V gene lost 2 bases and the J gene lost 7 bases, with 12 bases spanning the gap. Germline CDR1 and CDR2: SGHDT and YYEEEE. The CDR3 runs to 14 residues. The CDR3 here is CASSFRGQGEKLFF. The CDR3 nucleotides are TGTGCCAGCAGCTTCCGGGGGCAGGGTGAAAAACTGTTTTTT.

The rearrangement uses TRBV29-1 and TRBJ2-1; D may match TRBD1 or TRBD2 (6 bases each). Trimming took off 6 bases at V and 4 bases at J, with 22 bases between the two ends. The CDR3 covers 16 residues. Germline lookup yields CDR1 SQVTM and CDR2 ANQGSEA. This CDR3 is CSVAGHSALVYNEQFF. The CDR3 DNA follows: TGCAGCGTCGCGGGACATAGCGCCCTAGTATACAATGAGCAGTTCTTC.

As regards this clone: The junction departs from the called germline gene at one end, perhaps through a read error. The chain joins TRBV7-7 to TRBJ2-5; tentative D call: TRBD1 (6 bases). The CDR3 sequence is 15 residues long. Per germline, CDR1 SSHAT and CDR2 FNYEAQ (reference sequence). Written as DNA, the CDR3 is TGTGCTAGCAGCTTAGGGGGACCCAAGCAAGAGACCCAGTACTTC. Translated, it gives CASSLGGPKQETQYF.

The chain recombines TRBV2 with TRBJ2-7; D uncertain. V was cut by 6 bases and J by 2 bases, with 14 bases left in between. The germline CDR1 and CDR2 sequences are SNHLY and FYNNEI. CDR3 length: 14 residues. CDR3 amino acids: CASSQQLPAYEQYF. The CDR3 DNA is TGTGCCAGCAGCCAACAGCTGCCAGCCTACGAGCAGTACTTC.

The chain employs TRBV9 and TRBJ2-2, with D possibly being TRBD1 (6 bases). V lost 4 bases and J 3 bases, leaving 13 bases between the germline ends. CDR3 length: 15 amino acids. Germline V lookup: CDR1 SGDLS, CDR2 YYNGEE. The CDR3: CASSPQGQDTGELFF. In DNA, the CDR3 is TGTGCCAGCAGCCCCCAGGGGCAAGACACCGGGGAGCTGTTTTTT.

The V and J genes are TRBV7-8 and TRBJ1-5; D perhaps matches TRBD1 (6 bases). Trimming shortened V by 7 bases and J by 1 base, and 14 bases separated the two germline ends. There are 15 residues in the CDR3. The germline V gene encodes CDR1 SGHVS and CDR2 FQNEAQ. The CDR3 here is CASTLRGESNQPQHF. In DNA, the CDR3 is TGTGCCAGCACCCTCAGGGGTGAGAGCAATCAGCCCCAGCATTTT. The full variable domain, with the rest looked up from reference TRBV7-8 and TRBJ1-5, is GAGVSQSPRYKVAKRGQDVALRCDPISGHVSLFWYQQALGQGPEFLTYFQNEAQLDKSGLPSDRFFAERPEGSVSTLKIQRTQQEDSAVYLCASTLRGESNQPQHFGDGTRLSIL.

The gene calls are TRBV28 and TRBJ1-1; D may be TRBD1 (5 bases). Germline CDR1 and CDR2: MDHEN and SYDVKM. The V gene lost 1 base and the J gene lost 6 bases, with 12 bases spanning the gap. The CDR3 runs 14 residues. CDR3 sequence reads: CASSLSGGRAEAFF. The CDR3 coding sequence is TGTGCCAGCAGTTTATCCGGGGGACGCGCTGAAGCTTTCTTT.

V is TRBV7-8 and J is TRBJ2-2; 7 bases line up with TRBD2. The CDR3 is made up of 15 amino acids. The trim removed 5 bases at V and 7 bases at J, leaving 10 bases unmatched. CDR1 is SGHVS, CDR2 FQNEAQ, per germline. The CDR3 coding sequence is TGTGCCAGCAGCCCTTGGGGGGGAGGGATCGGGGAGCTGTTTTTT. This sequence encodes CASSPWGGGIGELFF. The variable domain in full, completed from reference TRBV7-8 and TRBJ2-2, reads GAGVSQSPRYKVAKRGQDVALRCDPISGHVSLFWYQQALGQGPEFLTYFQNEAQLDKSGLPSDRFFAERPEGSVSTLKIQRTQQEDSAVYLCASSPWGGGIGELFFGEGSRLTVL.

The V and J genes are TRBV7-2 and TRBJ2-5, with TRBD1 matching over 10 bases. The junction had 4 bases not matched to a gene; V was cut back by 2 bases and J by 4 bases. The CDR3 spans 15 residues. In germline, CDR1 is SGHTA, CDR2 FQGNSA. For the CDR3, the DNA is TGTGCCAGCAGCTTAAGACAGGGGGCGGGAGAGACCCAGTACTTC. It is translated as CASSLRQGAGETQYF.

The chain links TRBV10-3 to TRBJ2-2, with 7 bases lining up with TRBD2. The CDR3 spans 16 residues. CDR1 is ENHRY, CDR2 SYGVKD, per germline. V was pared by 3 bases and J by 0 bases, with 4 bases of the junction left unmatched. CDR3 bases: TGTGCCATCAGTGACAGGGACTACCCGAACACCGGGGAGCTGTTTTTT. Protein product: CAISDRDYPNTGELFF.

The CDR3 loop is CSVVRGTNYEQYF. The CDR3 DNA sequence: TGCAGCGTTGTACGGGGGACTAACTACGAGCAGTACTTC. The gene calls are TRBV29-1 and TRBJ2-7, with 7 bases fitting TRBD2. V was pared by 4 bases and J by 3 bases, with 6 bases of the junction left unmatched. The CDR3 is 13 residues long. The germline gives CDR1 SQVTM, CDR2 ANQGSEA.

In DNA form, the CDR3 reads TGTGCCAGCAGTTATGACAACAATTCACCCCTCCACTTT. Residues: CASSYDNNSPLHF. The chain recombines TRBV6-5 with TRBJ1-6; no clear D gene. The CDR3 covers 13 residues. Germline V gene data show CDR1 as MNHEY and CDR2 as SVGAGI. Trimming cost V 3 bases and J 7 bases, with 7 bases left between them.

The sample holds a few counts of this clone. The gene calls are TRBV30 and TRBJ1-5, with D tentatively TRBD1 (6 bases). V lost 8 bases to trimming and J lost 4 bases, with 15 bases between them. This CDR3 has 13 amino acids. The germline V gene encodes CDR1 GTSNPN and CDR2 SVGIG (reference sequence). CDR3 amino acids: CAVLGGGNQPQHF. DNA for the CDR3: TGTGCCGTTTTGGGAGGGGGTAATCAGCCCCAGCATTTT.

The chain carries TRBV28 and TRBJ1-6; possible D gene TRBD1, 6 bases. CDR3 length: 16 amino acids. Per germline, CDR1 MDHEN and CDR2 SYDVKM. Trimming stripped 3 bases from V and 4 bases from J, with 13 bases between. This chain's CDR3 is CASSFRGGGYNSPLHF. The DNA for the CDR3 is TGTGCCAGCAGTTTCAGGGGAGGGGGATATAATTCACCCCTCCACTTT.

The chain combines TRBV28 with TRBJ2-7; TRBD2 is a possible D gene (5 bases). The CDR3 totals 17 residues. The V end lost 6 bases, the J end lost 6 bases, and 27 bases lay between the germline ends. From germline, CDR1 is MDHEN and CDR2 SYDVKM. The CDR3 DNA reads as TGTGCCAGCAGCCTGGCCGAAGGGAGAAACCTCCGAGGCGAGCAGTACTTC. Encoded protein: CASSLAEGRNLRGEQYF.

The table lists this clone with many counts. The chain links TRBV7-3 to TRBJ1-6, with D unclear. Looked up from germline, CDR1 is SGHTA and CDR2 is FQGTGA. V lost 6 bases and J 5 bases, leaving 11 bases between the germline ends. The CDR3 runs 14 residues. The CDR3 DNA reads as TGTGCCAGCAGTCTTGGTTTCCATAATTCACCCCTCCACTTT. Its protein product is CASSLGFHNSPLHF.

This chain joins TRBV7-9 and TRBJ2-1, with no clear D. The CDR3 covers 15 residues. Per the germline V gene, CDR1 is SEHNR and CDR2 is FQNEAQ (reference sequence). Trimming removed 2 bases from V and 6 bases from J, with 14 bases in between. The CDR3 loop reads CASSLTLGGSNEQFF. The CDR3 nucleotides read TGTGCCAGCAGCTTAACTTTAGGCGGTTCCAATGAGCAGTTCTTC.

The chain combines TRBV3-1 (or the pseudogene TRBV3-2) with TRBJ2-3; the D gene is possibly TRBD1 (7 bases). The germline gives CDR1 LGHDT, CDR2 YNNKEL (reference sequence). The CDR3 runs to 16 residues. Trimming left V 8 bases short and J 0 bases short, with 18 bases between. CDR3 protein: CASSPLEGASTDTQYF. The CDR3 coding sequence is TGTGCCAGCTCCCCTTTGGAGGGGGCTAGCACAGATACGCAGTATTTT.

The CDR3 DNA sequence: TGTGCCAGCAGCCTCAGCCCCGGCGAAAGCTATGGCTACACCTTC. This encodes CASSLSPGESYGYTF. This chain uses TRBV5-4 with TRBJ1-2, with no clear D. There are 15 residues in the CDR3. Germline V gives CDR1 SGHNT, CDR2 YYREEE (reference sequence). V lost 4 bases and J 4 bases, leaving 17 bases between the germline ends. Supplemented by reference TRBV5-4 and TRBJ1-2, the full variable domain reads ETGVTQSPTHLIKTRGQQVTLRCSSQSGHNTVSWYQQALGQGPQFIFQYYREEENGRGNFPPRFSGLQFPNYSSELNVNALELDDSALYLCASSLSPGESYGYTFGSGTRLTVV.